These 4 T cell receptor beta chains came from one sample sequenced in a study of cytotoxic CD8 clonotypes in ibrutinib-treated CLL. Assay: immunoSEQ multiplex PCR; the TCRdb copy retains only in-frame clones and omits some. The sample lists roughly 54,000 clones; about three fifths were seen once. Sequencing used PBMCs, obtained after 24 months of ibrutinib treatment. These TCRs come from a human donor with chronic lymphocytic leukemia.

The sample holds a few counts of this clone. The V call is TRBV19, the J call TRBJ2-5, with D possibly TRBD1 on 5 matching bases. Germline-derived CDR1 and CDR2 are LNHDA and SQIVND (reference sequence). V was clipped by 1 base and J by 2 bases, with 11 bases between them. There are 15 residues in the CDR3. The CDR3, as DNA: TGTGCCAGTAGTATAGCAGGGTCCCCACAAGAGACCCAGTACTTC. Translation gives CASSIAGSPQETQYF. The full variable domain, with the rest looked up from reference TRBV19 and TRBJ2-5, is DGGITQSPKYLFRKEGQNVTLSCEQNLNHDAMYWYRQDPGQGLRLIYYSQIVNDFQKGDIAEGYSVSREKKESFPLTVTSAQKNPTAFYLCASSIAGSPQETQYFGPGTRLLVL.

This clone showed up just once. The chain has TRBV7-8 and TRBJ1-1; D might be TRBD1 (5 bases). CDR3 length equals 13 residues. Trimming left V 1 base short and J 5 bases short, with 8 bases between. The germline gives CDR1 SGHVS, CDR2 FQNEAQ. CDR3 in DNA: TGTGCCAGCAGCTTAGGAGGGGTAACTGAAGCTTTCTTT. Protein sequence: CASSLGGVTEAFF. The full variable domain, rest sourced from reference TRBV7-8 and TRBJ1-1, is GAGVSQSPRYKVAKRGQDVALRCDPISGHVSLFWYQQALGQGPEFLTYFQNEAQLDKSGLPSDRFFAERPEGSVSTLKIQRTQQEDSAVYLCASSLGGVTEAFFGQGTRLTVV.

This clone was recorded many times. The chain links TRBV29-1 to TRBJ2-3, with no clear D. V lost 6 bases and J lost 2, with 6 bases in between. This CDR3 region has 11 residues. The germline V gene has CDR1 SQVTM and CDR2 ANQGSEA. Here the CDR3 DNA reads TGCAGCGTAGTAGACACAGATACGCAGTATTTT. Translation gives CSVVDTDTQYF.

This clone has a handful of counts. The CDR3 bases are TGTGCCAGCAGCCTACAGGGGATGAACACTGAAGCTTTCTTT. Protein sequence: CASSLQGMNTEAFF. The chain combines TRBV5-6 with TRBJ1-1; TRBD1 agrees at 7 bases. The trim removed 4 bases at V and 0 bases at J, leaving 3 bases unmatched. This CDR3 is built from 14 residues. Germline V gene lookup returns CDR1 SGHDT and CDR2 YYEEEE.